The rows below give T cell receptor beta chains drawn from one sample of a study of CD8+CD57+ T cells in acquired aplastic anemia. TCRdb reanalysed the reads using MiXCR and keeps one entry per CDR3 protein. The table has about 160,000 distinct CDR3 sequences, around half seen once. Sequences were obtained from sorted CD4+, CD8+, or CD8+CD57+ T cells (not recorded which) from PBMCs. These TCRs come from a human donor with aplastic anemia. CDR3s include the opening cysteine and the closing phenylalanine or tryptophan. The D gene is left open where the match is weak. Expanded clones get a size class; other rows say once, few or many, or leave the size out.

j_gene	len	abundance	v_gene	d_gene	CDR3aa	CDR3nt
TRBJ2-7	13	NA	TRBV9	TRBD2	CASSTSGGYEQYF	TGTGCCAGCAGCACATCGGGGGGCTACGAGCAGTACTTC
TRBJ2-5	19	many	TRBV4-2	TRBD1	CASSQGWGLSSDREETQYF	TGTGCCAGCAGCCAAGGGTGGGGCCTAAGTTCGGACAGGGAAGAGACCCAGTACTTC
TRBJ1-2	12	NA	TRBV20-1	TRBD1	CSARGTGGGYTF	TGCAGTGCTAGAGGGACAGGGGGCGGCTACACCTTC
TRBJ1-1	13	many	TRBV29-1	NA	CSGNRGQDTEAFF	TGCAGCGGGAACCGCGGGCAGGACACTGAAGCTTTCTTT
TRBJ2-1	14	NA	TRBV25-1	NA	CASSALCSYNEQFF	TGTGCCAGCAGTGCACTGTGCTCCTACAATGAGCAGTTCTTC
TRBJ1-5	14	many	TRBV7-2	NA	CASSPDPVGQPQHF	TGTGCCAGCAGCCCCGACCCGGTTGGTCAGCCCCAGCATTTT
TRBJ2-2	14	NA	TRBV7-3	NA	CASSSVEDAGELFF	TGTGCCAGCAGCTCAGTGGAGGACGCCGGGGAGCTGTTTTTT
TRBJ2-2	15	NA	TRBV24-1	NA	CATSVGDLYTGELFF	TGTGCCACCAGTGTGGGGGACTTATACACCGGGGAGCTGTTTTTT
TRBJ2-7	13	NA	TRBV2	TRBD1	CASRRTGSSEQYF	TGCGCCAGCAGACGGACAGGGAGCTCCGAGCAGTACTTC
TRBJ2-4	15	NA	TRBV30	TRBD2	CAWSVASGSSGIQYF	TGTGCCTGGAGTGTCGCTAGCGGGAGTTCGGGCATTCAGTACTTC
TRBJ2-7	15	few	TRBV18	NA	CASSPAGLRAYEQYF	TGTGCCAGCTCACCTGCGGGGTTGAGGGCCTACGAGCAGTACTTC
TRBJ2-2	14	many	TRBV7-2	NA	CASSFRTNTGELFF	TGTGCCAGCAGCTTTAGGACTAACACCGGGGAGCTGTTTTTT
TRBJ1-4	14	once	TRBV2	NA	CASTEGHIREKLFF	TGTGCCAGCACGGAGGGGCACATACGGGAAAAACTGTTTTTT
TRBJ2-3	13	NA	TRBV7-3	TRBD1	CASSAAGGDTQYF	TGTGCCAGCAGCGCGGCAGGGGGAGATACGCAGTATTTT
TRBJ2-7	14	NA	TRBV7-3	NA	CASSLTYLSYEQYF	TGTGCCAGCAGCTTAACGTACCTCTCCTACGAGCAGTACTTC
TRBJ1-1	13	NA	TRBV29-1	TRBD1	CSACTGGGTEAFF	TGCAGCGCTTGCACAGGGGGCGGTACTGAAGCTTTCTTT
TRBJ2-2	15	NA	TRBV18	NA	CASSPGTGGSGELFF	TGTGCCAGCTCACCAGGGACCGGGGGCTCCGGGGAGCTGTTTTTT
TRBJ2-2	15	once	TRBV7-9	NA	CASSTIAGQTGELFF	TGTGCCAGCAGCACCATCGCAGGGCAAACCGGGGAGCTGTTTTTT
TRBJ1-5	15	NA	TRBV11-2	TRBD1	CASSLEGTGSQPQHF	TGTGCCAGCAGCTTAGAAGGGACAGGGTCTCAGCCCCAGCATTTT
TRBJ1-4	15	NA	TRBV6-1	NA	CASSVVSPTNEKLFF	TGTGCCAGCAGTGTCGTAAGCCCGACTAATGAAAAACTGTTTTTT
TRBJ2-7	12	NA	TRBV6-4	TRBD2	CASGGTTYEQYF	TGTGCCAGTGGGGGGACTACCTACGAGCAGTACTTC
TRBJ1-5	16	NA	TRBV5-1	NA	CASSLGQDDSNQPQHF	TGCGCCAGCAGCTTGGGACAGGATGATAGCAATCAGCCCCAGCATTTT
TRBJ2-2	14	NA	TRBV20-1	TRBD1	CSARQGVGTGELFF	TGCAGTGCTAGGCAGGGGGTTGGAACCGGGGAGCTGTTTTTT
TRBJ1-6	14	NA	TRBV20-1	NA	CSASSGGRVSPLHF	TGCAGTGCGTCGTCCGGCGGGAGGGTTTCACCCCTCCACTTT
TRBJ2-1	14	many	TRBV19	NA	CASSIFVVSNEQFF	TGTGCCAGTAGTATTTTTGTAGTCAGCAATGAGCAGTTCTTC
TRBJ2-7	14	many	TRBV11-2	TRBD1	CASSLTGNSYEQYF	TGTGCCAGCAGCTTGACAGGGAACTCCTACGAGCAGTACTTC
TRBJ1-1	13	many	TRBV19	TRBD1	CASQTGSNTEAFF	TGTGCCAGTCAGACAGGGTCGAACACTGAAGCTTTCTTT
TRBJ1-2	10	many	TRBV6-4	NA	CASRGDGYTF	TGTGCCAGCAGAGGAGATGGCTACACCTTC
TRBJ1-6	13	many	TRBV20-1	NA	CSARDPGNSPLHF	TGCAGTGCTAGAGATCCAGGGAACTCACCCCTCCACTTT
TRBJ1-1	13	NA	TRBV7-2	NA	CASSPRTNTEAFF	TGTGCCAGCAGCCCGCGGACCAACACTGAAGCTTTCTTT
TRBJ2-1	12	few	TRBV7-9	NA	CASSPGVNEQFF	TGTGCCAGCAGCCCTGGAGTGAATGAGCAGTTCTTC
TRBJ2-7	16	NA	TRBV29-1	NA	CSVENPRRPNAYEQYF	TGCAGCGTTGAAAACCCGAGACGACCCAATGCCTACGAGCAGTACTTC
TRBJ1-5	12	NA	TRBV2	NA	CASVVSNQPQHF	TGTGCCAGCGTGGTTAGCAATCAGCCCCAGCATTTT
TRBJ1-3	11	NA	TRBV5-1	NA	CASSFTNTIYF	TGCGCCAGCAGCTTTACGAACACCATATATTTT
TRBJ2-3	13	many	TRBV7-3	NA	CASSPGGRDTQYF	TGTGCCAGCAGCCCAGGGGGGAGAGATACGCAGTATTTT
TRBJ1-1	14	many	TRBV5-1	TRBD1	CASSRTGGDTEAFF	TGCGCCAGCAGCAGAACAGGGGGCGACACTGAAGCTTTCTTT
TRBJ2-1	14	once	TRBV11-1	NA	CASSPPADNNEQFF	TGTGCCAGCAGCCCGCCGGCAGACAACAATGAGCAGTTCTTC
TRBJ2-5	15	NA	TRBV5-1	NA	CASSLRGQGRETQYF	TGCGCCAGCAGCTTGCGGGGTCAGGGAAGGGAGACCCAGTACTTC
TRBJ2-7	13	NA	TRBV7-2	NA	CASSWRGNYEQYF	TGTGCCAGCAGCTGGAGGGGCAACTACGAGCAGTACTTC
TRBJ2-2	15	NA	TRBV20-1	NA	CSARVGQSNTGELFF	TGCAGTGCTAGAGTAGGACAGTCGAACACCGGGGAGCTGTTTTTT
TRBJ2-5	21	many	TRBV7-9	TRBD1	CASSLSGLRRTGGGVGETQYF	TGTGCCAGCAGCTTATCCGGCCTAAGAAGGACAGGGGGCGGAGTAGGGGAGACCCAGTACTTC
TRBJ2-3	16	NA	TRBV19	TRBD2	CASSEFSGRAADTQYF	TGTGCCAGTAGTGAATTTAGCGGGAGGGCTGCGGATACGCAGTATTTT
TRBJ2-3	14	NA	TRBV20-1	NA	CGAWQEGRSNTQYF	TGCGGTGCTTGGCAGGAGGGTCGATCTAATACGCAGTATTTT
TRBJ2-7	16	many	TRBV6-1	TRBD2	CASSSPLAGGSYEQYF	TGTGCCAGCAGTAGCCCACTAGCGGGAGGTTCCTACGAGCAGTACTTC
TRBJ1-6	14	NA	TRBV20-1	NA	CSAKGQGSNSPLHF	TGCAGTGCTAAGGGCCAGGGGAGTAATTCACCCCTCCACTTT
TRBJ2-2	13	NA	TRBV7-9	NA	CASSSVNTGELFF	TGTGCCAGCAGCTCTGTGAACACCGGGGAGCTGTTTTTT
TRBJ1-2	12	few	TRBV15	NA	CATRDPHYGYTF	TGTGCCACCAGAGACCCCCACTATGGCTACACCTTC
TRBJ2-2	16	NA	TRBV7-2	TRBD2	CASSAGLARGPGELFF	TGTGCCAGCAGCGCAGGACTAGCCAGAGGTCCCGGGGAGCTGTTTTTT
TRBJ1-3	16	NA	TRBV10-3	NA	CAISEDGGKTGNTIYF	TGTGCCATCAGTGAGGACGGGGGAAAAACTGGAAACACCATATATTTT
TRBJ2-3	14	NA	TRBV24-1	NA	CATSVTGGTDTQYF	TGTGCCACCAGTGTAACGGGAGGCACAGATACGCAGTATTTT